Reported below is one T cell receptor (beta chain). With no count recorded, this clonotype is classed as medium-sized (0.01 to 0.1%) from frequency. Its antigen is not yet known. Because antigen-specific T cells had previously been reported in Parkinson's disease blood, the researchers used Parkinson's disease patients as a neurodegenerative disease comparison group. All participants were free of acute infectious disease and in good physical condition. Neurodegeneration in patients was confirmed using biomarkers including neurofilament, amyloid-beta and tau. Live CSF cells for droplet-based sequencing were sorted with a live/dead marker. To pellet immune cells, CSF obtained by lumbar puncture was centrifuged at 300g. Each CSF sample was checked for red blood cells, and any sample showing blood contamination was excluded. CSF cells were cryopreserved in freezing medium, frozen overnight at -80 degrees C, and subsequently stored in liquid nitrogen. Before analysis, CSF samples were kept in storage for less than six months.

This entry is derived from a study of CD8 T cells in cerebrospinal fluid in Alzheimer's disease (dated by TCRdb to about 2020). Regarding the complete study: The study used two single-cell methods, plate-based nested PCR sequencing and droplet-based sequencing, to evaluate clonal expansion of CSF T cells. In the droplet-based CSF analysis comparing patients with controls, there were roughly nine healthy controls (roughly 11,000 cells) and roughly nine patients with MCI or Alzheimer's disease (roughly 9,600 cells). The CSF gene-expression analysis, which included patients with Parkinson's disease, covered a total of approximately 25 samples. This study tested whether clonally expanded T cells could be found in cerebrospinal fluid from healthy elderly individuals and from patients with neurodegenerative disease.

Receptor amplification or capture employed 10x single-cell sequencing. Profiling of CSF cells was done with 10X Genomics single-cell V(D)J and 5' gene-expression libraries. An Illumina NextSeq550 was used to sequence CSF single-cell TCR libraries. Per the original workflow: After V(D)J reads were mapped to the vdj-GRCh38 alts ensemble 2.0.0 reference, the Cell Ranger vdj pipeline was used to analyse the reads. Cell barcodes sharing the same set of productive CDR3 nucleotide sequences were defined as clonotypes. Clonotype information was added to Seurat v3.0 gene-expression metadata to link clonality with transcriptional profiles. Any CSF cell with more than 1,800 genes, more than 7,500 UMIs or more than 10% mitochondrial reads was excluded. To find TCRs with known antigen specificity, CDR3-beta sequences were matched against VDJdb. Only TCRs with complete alpha and beta chains were included in the network analysis of clone sharing, which used the R package qgraph. Following reprocessing of the reads by TCRdb, the data hold one row per CDR3 protein sequence and no DNA is available. TCRdb's processing, not the authors' own work, is the source of the V and J calls. The data table for this sample lists about 800 distinct CDR3 sequences. Roughly 15% of the sample is in the top ten clones.

On the study overall, not on this receptor specifically: The EBV-specific clones were neither the most highly expanded clones nor enriched among patients. The overall clonality comparison included only samples with detectable clones (approximately 11 healthy, 5 MCI, 5 AD, 6 PD). When the data were pooled, most of the 6 Alzheimer's patients but only 1 of 10 healthy subjects had a highly expanded clone, defined as one making up at least 3% of TCRs. It was cautioned by the authors that a causal link between EBV and Alzheimer's disease is not established by the detection of EBV-specific TCRs in CSF. Compared with controls, patients with MCI or Alzheimer's disease had a higher percentage of their CSF TCRs made up by the single largest clone.

From a lookup of the germline V gene (reference sequence), CDR1 and CDR2 are DFQATT and SNEGSKA. There are 13 amino acids in the CDR3, from cysteine to phenylalanine inclusive. The nucleotide record is missing. Recombination joined TRBV20-1 with TRBJ1-2; the D call from TCRdb, TRBD1, cannot be confirmed without DNA. The sample consisted of cerebrospinal fluid. The TCR sequence derives from a human donor with Parkinson's disease. The CDR3 region: CSARDPRGGGYTF.